This TCR beta chain was identified during a study of regulatory T cells in long-lasting Graves disease. Assembly of TCR beta libraries relied on iRepertoire HTBI primers together with Arm-PCR of CDR3 regions. Authors' methods: Overall, samples carried around 60 TRBV and 14 TRBJ segments. MiXCR, applied by TCRdb to the multiplex PCR reads, yields one record per CDR3 protein. Clone size and V and J calls follow TCRdb, not the original study. The top ten hold over 9% of the sample, which has approximately 490,000 distinct CDR3 sequences, roughly 15% seen once. Study observations and caveats: TCR diversity was lower in persistent Graves' patients than in newly diagnosed ones.

This clonotype was observed many times. Its antigen is as yet unknown. The CDR3 has 14 amino acids. The germline CDR1 and CDR2 sequences are SGHDT and YYEEEE. V was trimmed by 1 base and J by 3 bases, leaving 10 bases between them. Time point meaning: newly diagnosed GD, antithyroid drugs for less than 3 months. From PBMCs, RNA was extracted and then used to make the TCR library. This sample was also put to use in a study of T cells in Graves' hyperthyroidism and ophthalmopathy. This second study says: Most thyroid clonotypes that were expanded above 0.001 also turned up in blood. The model identified upcoming ophthalmopathy a median about 6.5 months ahead of onset.

The sequenced sample was peripheral blood mononuclear cells (PBMCs), obtained at new diagnosis, from a patient treated with antithyroid drugs. The J gene is TRBJ1-1, the V gene TRBV5-6; D gene ambiguous. The origin of this receptor is a man aged 40-49 years with Graves disease. CDR3 in DNA: TGTGCCAGCAGCTTGTATCGGGAGCACACTGAAGCTTTCTTT. This encodes CASSLYREHTEAFF.